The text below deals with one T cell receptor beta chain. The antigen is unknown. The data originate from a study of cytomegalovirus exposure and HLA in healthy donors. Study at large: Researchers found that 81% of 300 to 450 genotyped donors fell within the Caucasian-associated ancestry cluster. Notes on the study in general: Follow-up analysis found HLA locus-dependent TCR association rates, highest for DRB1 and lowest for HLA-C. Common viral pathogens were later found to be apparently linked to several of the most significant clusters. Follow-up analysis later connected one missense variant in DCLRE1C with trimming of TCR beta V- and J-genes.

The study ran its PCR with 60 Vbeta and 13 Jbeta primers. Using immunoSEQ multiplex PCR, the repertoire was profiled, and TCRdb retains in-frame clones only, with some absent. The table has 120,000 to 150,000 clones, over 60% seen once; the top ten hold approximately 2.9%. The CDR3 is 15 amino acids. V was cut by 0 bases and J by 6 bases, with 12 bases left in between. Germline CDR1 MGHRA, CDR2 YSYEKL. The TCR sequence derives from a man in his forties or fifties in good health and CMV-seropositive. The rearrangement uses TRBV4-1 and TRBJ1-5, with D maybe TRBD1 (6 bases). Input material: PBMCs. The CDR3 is CASSQEPRDIQPQHF. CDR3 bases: TGCGCCAGCAGCCAAGAACCTCGGGACATTCAGCCCCAGCATTTT.